Below, 6 T cell receptor beta chains from the same sample are listed, as sequenced in a study of molecular identifiers for immune sequencing clone quantification. A single record per CDR3 protein comes from TCRdb applying MiXCR to the PCR reads. The table records some 91,000 distinct CDR3 sequences, roughly a quarter of them present only once. Specimen: naive CD8+ T cells from blood, with Jurkat cell RNA spiked in. The subset: FACS-sorted CD8+CD4-CCR7+CD45RA+ naive T cells. All receptors come from a human donor in good health. Some libraries in this study had Jurkat cell RNA spiked in.

This clonotype was detected only a few times. The chain carries TRBV10-2 and TRBJ1-6; D remains ambiguous. CDR3 length: 16 residues. Looked up from germline, CDR1 is WSHSY and CDR2 is SAAADI. V was trimmed by 7 bases and J by 0 bases, leaving 13 bases between them. The CDR3 bases are TGCGCCAGCATCGAGGGCGGGGTCTCCTATAATTCACCCCTCCACTTT. Translated: CASIEGGVSYNSPLHF.

This clonotype was detected once. Being one base from a much bigger clone, this may be a read error. This rearrangement joins TRBV19 to TRBJ2-1, with TRBD2 matching 11 bases. CDR1 is LNHDA and CDR2 is SQIVND in the germline V gene (reference sequence). With 6 bases clipped from V and 0 bases from J, the junction kept 19 bases outside the gene matches. The CDR3 contains 21 residues. This chain's CDR3 is CASRHRDSGLAGLSSYNEQFF. The CDR3 coding sequence is TGTGCCAGTAGGCACCGGGACAGTGGACTAGCGGGCCTAAGCTCCTACAATGAGCAGTTCTTC.

This rearrangement joins TRBV9 to TRBJ2-7; D may correspond to TRBD1 or TRBD2 (5 bases each). There are 14 residues in the CDR3. The V gene lost 1 base and the J gene lost 4 bases, with 12 bases spanning the gap. Germline V gene sequence: CDR1 SGDLS, CDR2 YYNGEE. CDR3 residues: CASSVRDGFYEQYF. CDR3 bases: TGTGCCAGCAGCGTAAGGGACGGCTTTTACGAGCAGTACTTC.

This clonotype was seen ten or more times. The chain links TRBV4-3 to TRBJ2-3, with 11 bases aligning to TRBD2. Germline V lookup: CDR1 LGHNA, CDR2 YSLEER. Trimming took 4 bases from V and 2 from J; bases not matched to a gene: 8. CDR3 size: 17 residues. The DNA for the CDR3 is TGCGCCAGCAGCCGAGTGTTTAGCGGGGGGGACACAGATACGCAGTATTTT. It encodes CASSRVFSGGDTDTQYF.

This clonotype appeared a few times. The V call is TRBV12-3 or TRBV12-4, the J call TRBJ2-5; the D gene is possibly TRBD2 (5 bases). This CDR3 contains 14 residues. V lost 5 bases and J 2 bases, leaving 12 bases between the germline ends. The CDR3 bases are TGTGCCAGCAGTACTAGATGGAAACAAGAGACCCAGTACTTC. Its translation: CASSTRWKQETQYF.

With regard to this clonotype: A read error may be the cause here, since a much bigger clone is one base away. V is TRBV3-1 and J is TRBJ2-3; no clear D. Germline V CDR1 and CDR2: LGHDT, YNNKEL (reference sequence). The V end was cut by 7 bases, the J end by 0 bases, with 14 bases between. The CDR3 is made up of 15 amino acids. The CDR3 sequence: CASINRVGSTDTQYF. The CDR3 DNA follows: TGTGCCAGCATAAACCGGGTGGGTAGCACAGATACGCAGTATTTT.